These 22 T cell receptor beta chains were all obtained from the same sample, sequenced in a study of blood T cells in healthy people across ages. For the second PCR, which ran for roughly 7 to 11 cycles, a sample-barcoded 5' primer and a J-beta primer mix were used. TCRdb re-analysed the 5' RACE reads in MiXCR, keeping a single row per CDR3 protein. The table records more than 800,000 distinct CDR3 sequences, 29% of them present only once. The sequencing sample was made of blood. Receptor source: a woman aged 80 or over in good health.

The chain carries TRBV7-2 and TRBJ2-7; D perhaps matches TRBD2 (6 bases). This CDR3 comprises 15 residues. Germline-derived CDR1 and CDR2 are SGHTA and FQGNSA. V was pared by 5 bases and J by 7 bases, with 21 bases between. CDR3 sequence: CASSLSGSSYNEQYF. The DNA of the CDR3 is TGTGCCAGCAGCCTTAGCGGTAGCTCCTACAATGAGCAGTACTTC.

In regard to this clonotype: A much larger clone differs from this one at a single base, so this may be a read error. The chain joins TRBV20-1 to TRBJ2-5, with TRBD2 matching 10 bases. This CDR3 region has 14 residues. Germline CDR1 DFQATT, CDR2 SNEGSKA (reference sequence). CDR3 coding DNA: TGCAATGCTGGGCCAAGCGGGGGGGCGGAGACCCAGTACTTC. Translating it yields CNAGPSGGAETQYF.

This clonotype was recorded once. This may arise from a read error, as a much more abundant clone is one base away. In nucleotides, the CDR3 is TGCGCCAGCAGCTTGGACGGCTTCGAGCAGCCACCCCTCCACTTT. Translated, it gives CASSLDGFEQPPLHF. This chain joins TRBV5-1 and TRBJ1-6; D ambiguous. Germline V gene sequence: CDR1 SGHRS, CDR2 YFSETQ. The CDR3 is 15 residues long. The V end was cut by 0 bases, the J end by 11 bases, with 15 bases between.

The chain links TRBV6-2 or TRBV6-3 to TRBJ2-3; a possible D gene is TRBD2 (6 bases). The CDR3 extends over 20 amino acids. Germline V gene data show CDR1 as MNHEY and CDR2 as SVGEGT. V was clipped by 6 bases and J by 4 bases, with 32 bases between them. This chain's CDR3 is CASRQNGGVGGGTGSDTQYF. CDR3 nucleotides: TGTGCCAGCAGACAAAACGGCGGGGTTGGCGGCGGAACCGGATCAGATACGCAGTATTTT.

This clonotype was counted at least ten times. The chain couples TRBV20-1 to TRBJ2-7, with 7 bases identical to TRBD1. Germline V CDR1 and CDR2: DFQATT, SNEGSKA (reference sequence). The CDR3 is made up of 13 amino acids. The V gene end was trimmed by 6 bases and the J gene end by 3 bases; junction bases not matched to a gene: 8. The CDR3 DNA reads TGCAGTGCCCTGGGACAGTCAAGCTACGAGCAGTACTTC. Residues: CSALGQSSYEQYF.

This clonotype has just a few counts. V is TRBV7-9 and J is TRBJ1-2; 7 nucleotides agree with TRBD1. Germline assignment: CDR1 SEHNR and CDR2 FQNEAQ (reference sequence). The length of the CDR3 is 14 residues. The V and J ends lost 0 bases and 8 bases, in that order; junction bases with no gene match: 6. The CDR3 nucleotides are TGTGCCAGCAGCTTAGCGGGACAGAGGAAGGGCTACACCTTC. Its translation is CASSLAGQRKGYTF.

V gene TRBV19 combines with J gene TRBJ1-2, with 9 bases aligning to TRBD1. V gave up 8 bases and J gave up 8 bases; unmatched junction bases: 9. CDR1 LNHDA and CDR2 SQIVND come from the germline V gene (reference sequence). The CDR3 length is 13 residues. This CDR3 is CASVTGGGIGYTF. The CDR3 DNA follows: TGTGCCAGTGTGACAGGGGGAGGGATCGGCTACACCTTC.

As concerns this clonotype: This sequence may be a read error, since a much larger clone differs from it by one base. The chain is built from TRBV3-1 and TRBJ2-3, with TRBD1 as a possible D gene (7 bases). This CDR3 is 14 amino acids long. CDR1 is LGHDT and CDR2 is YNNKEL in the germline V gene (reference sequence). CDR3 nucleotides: TGTGCCAGCAGCCACAGGGGGGTCACAGATACGCGGTATTTT. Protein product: CASSHRGVTDTRYF.

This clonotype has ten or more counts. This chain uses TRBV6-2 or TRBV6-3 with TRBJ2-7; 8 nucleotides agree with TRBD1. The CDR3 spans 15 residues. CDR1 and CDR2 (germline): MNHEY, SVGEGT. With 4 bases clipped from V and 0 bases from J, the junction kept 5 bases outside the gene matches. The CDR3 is CASSLNRGSSYEQYF. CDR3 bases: TGTGCCAGCAGTTTAAACAGGGGGAGCTCCTACGAGCAGTACTTC.

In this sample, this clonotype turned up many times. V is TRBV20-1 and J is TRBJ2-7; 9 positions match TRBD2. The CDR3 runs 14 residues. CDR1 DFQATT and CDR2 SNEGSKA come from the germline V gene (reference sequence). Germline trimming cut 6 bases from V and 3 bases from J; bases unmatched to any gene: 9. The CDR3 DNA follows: TGCAGTGCAGACAAATCAGCGGGGGGCTACGAGCAGTACTTC. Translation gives CSADKSAGGYEQYF.

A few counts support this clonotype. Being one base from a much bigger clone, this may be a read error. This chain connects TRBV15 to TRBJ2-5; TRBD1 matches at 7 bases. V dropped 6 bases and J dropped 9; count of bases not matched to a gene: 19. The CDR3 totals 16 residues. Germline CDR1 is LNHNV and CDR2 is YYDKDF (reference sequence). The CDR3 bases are TGTGCCACCAGTCGGGCGCAAACAGGGGATGTACAGGCCCAGTACTTC. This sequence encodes CATSRAQTGDVQAQYF. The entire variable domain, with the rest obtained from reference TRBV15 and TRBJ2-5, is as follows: DAMVIQNPRYQVTQFGKPVTLSCSQTLNHNVMYWYQQKSSQAPKLLFHYYDKDFNNEADTPDNFQSRRPNTSFCFLDIRSPGLGDTAMYLCATSRAQTGDVQAQYFGPGTRLLVL.

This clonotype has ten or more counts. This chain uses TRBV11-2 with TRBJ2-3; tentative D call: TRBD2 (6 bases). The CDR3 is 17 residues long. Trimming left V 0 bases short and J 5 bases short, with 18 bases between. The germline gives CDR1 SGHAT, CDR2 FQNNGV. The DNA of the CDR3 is TGTGCCAGCAGCTTAGACTTGGGACTCAGGGCGAAAGATACGCAGTATTTT. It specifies CASSLDLGLRAKDTQYF.

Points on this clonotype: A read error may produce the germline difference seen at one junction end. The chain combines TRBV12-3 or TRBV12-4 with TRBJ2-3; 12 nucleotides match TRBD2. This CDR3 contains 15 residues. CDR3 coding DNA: TGTGCCAGCAGTTTATCTAGCGGGGGGGGTGATATGCAGTATTTT. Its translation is CASSLSSGGGDMQYF.

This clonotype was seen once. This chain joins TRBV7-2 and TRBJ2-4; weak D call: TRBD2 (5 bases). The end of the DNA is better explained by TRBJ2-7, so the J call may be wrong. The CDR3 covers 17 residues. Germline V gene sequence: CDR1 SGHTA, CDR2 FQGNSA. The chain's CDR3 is CASSLGAGGRASYEQYF. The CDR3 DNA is TGTGCCAGCAGCTTAGGGGCCGGTGGGAGAGCATCCTACGAGCAGTACTTC.

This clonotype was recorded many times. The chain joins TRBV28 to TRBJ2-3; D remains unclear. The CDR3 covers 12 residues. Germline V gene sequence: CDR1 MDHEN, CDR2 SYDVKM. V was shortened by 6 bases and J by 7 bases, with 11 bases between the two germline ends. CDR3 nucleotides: TGTGCCAGCAGGCCGACATCTTATACGCAGTATTTT. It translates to CASRPTSYTQYF. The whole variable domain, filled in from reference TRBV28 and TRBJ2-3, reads DVKVTQSSRYLVKRTGEKVFLECVQDMDHENMFWYRQDPGLGLRLIYFSYDVKMKEKGDIPEGYSVSREKKERFSLILESASTNQTSMYLCASRPTSYTQYFGPGTRLTVL.

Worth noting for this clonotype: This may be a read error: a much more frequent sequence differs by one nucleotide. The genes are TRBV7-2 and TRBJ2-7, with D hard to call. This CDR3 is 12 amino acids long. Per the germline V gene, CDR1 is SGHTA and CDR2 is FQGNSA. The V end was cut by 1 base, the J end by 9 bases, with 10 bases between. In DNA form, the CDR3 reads TGTGCCAGCAGCTTAGACGGCGGCGGGCAGTACTTC. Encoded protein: CASSLDGGGQYF.

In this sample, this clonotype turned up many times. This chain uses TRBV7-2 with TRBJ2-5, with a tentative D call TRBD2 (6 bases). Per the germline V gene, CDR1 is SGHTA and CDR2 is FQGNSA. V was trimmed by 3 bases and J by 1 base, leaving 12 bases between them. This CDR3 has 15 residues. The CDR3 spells CASSFFSGSQETQYF. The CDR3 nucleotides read TGTGCCAGCAGCTTTTTTAGCGGATCCCAAGAGACCCAGTACTTC.

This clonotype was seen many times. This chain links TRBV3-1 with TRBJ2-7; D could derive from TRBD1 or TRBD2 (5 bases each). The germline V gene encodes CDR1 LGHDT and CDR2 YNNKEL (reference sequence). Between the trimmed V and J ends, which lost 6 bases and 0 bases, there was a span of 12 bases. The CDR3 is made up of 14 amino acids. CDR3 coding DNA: TGTGCCAGCAGTCCTGGGACGGTCTCCTACGAGCAGTACTTC. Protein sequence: CASSPGTVSYEQYF.

CDR3 protein: CASSRSGRYADTQYF. DNA for the CDR3: TGTGCCAGCAGTCGTAGCGGGAGGTACGCAGATACGCAGTATTTT. The chain uses TRBV6-5 and TRBJ2-3; 10 nucleotides match TRBD2. The CDR3 covers 15 residues. V lost 5 bases, J lost 4 bases, and 6 bases stayed unmatched. Looked up from germline, CDR1 is MNHEY and CDR2 is SVGAGI.

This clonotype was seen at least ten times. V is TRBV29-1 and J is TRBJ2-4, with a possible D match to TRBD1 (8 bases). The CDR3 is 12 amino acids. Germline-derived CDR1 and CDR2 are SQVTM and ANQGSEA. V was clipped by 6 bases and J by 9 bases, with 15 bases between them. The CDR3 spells CSVTTGGGIQYF. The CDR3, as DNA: TGCAGCGTGACAACAGGGGGGGGCATTCAGTACTTC.

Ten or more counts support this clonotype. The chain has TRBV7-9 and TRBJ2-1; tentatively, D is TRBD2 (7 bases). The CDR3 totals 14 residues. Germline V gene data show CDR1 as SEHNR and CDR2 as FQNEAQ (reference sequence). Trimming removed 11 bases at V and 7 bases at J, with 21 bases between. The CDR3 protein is CAYASGGQINEQFF. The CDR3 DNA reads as TGTGCCTACGCTTCCGGGGGGCAGATAAATGAGCAGTTCTTC.

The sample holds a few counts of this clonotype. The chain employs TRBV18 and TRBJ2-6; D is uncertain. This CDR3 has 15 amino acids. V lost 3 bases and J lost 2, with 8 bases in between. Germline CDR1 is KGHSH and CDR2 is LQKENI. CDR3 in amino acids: CASSPTWTGANVLTF. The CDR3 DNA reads TGTGCCAGCTCACCCACCTGGACTGGGGCCAACGTCCTGACTTTC.